This is a list of T cell receptor beta chains from one sample in a study of cytomegalovirus exposure and HLA in healthy donors. Data came from immunoSEQ multiplex PCR; TCRdb stores just in-frame clones and leaves some out. This sample contains 150,000 or so clones. The specimen was PBMCs. These receptors were taken from a woman aged 50 to 60 in good health and CMV-seronegative. Each CDR3 is given with its conserved first and last residue. Each record gives: V gene, J gene, D gene, CDR3 protein, CDR3 DNA. A D gene is named only where the DNA matches it firmly.

TRBV27	TRBJ2-7	NA	CASSPSGFYEQYF	TGTGCCAGCAGTCCGAGCGGCTTCTACGAGCAGTACTTC
TRBV7-2	TRBJ2-3	TRBD1	CASSLVGQLTDTQYF	TGTGCCAGCAGCTTAGTGGGACAGCTAACAGATACGCAGTATTTT
TRBV28	TRBJ1-1	TRBD1	CASSLELGTGEDTEAFF	TGTGCCAGCAGTTTGGAGCTCGGGACAGGGGAGGACACTGAAGCTTTCTTT
TRBV18	TRBJ2-3	TRBD2	CASSLGLAGADTQYF	TGTGCCAGCTCACTCGGACTAGCGGGAGCAGATACGCAGTATTTT
TRBV28	TRBJ2-3	NA	CASSRSQGRPDTQYF	TGTGCCAGCAGTCGAAGTCAGGGGCGGCCAGATACGCAGTATTTT
TRBV5-1	TRBJ1-2	TRBD1	CASSSLGDRAVYGYTF	TGCGCCAGCAGCTCCTTAGGTGACAGGGCGGTATATGGCTACACCTTC
TRBV4-1	TRBJ2-2	TRBD2	CASSQPLASGGAGELFF	TGCGCCAGCAGCCAACCTCTGGCTAGCGGGGGTGCCGGGGAGCTGTTTTTT
TRBV28	TRBJ1-1	TRBD1	CASSFSQGFSLNTEAFF	TGTGCCAGCAGTTTCTCACAGGGGTTCTCATTGAACACTGAAGCTTTCTTT
TRBV5-1	TRBJ2-5	TRBD2	CASSTGTSGIQETQYF	TGCGCCAGCAGCACTGGGACTAGCGGGATTCAAGAGACCCAGTACTTC
TRBV5-5	TRBJ1-4	NA	CASSLGPYRHTTNEKLFF	TGTGCCAGCAGCTTGGGACCTTATCGACACACAACTAATGAAAAACTGTTTTTT
TRBV9	TRBJ2-7	TRBD1	CASSALGTGSYEQYF	TGTGCCAGCAGCGCCCTCGGGACAGGGAGCTACGAGCAGTACTTC
TRBV5-1	TRBJ2-6	TRBD1	CASTRITGGSPGANVLTF	TGCGCCAGCACAAGGATTACAGGGGGCAGCCCTGGGGCCAACGTCCTGACTTTC
TRBV6-5	TRBJ1-5	NA	CASSPYSSTQPQHF	TGTGCCAGCAGCCCCTATTCGAGCACTCAGCCCCAGCATTTT
TRBV13	TRBJ1-2	TRBD1	CASSSRGHDYGYTF	TGTGCCAGCAGCTCCAGGGGGCACGACTATGGCTACACCTTC
TRBV30	TRBJ2-7	NA	CAGDHQGAYEQYF	TGTGCCGGTGACCATCAAGGGGCCTACGAGCAGTACTTC
TRBV9	TRBJ2-3	TRBD1	CASSVGQGEGTQYF	TGTGCCAGCAGCGTAGGACAGGGAGAAGGTACGCAGTATTTT
TRBV5-6	TRBJ1-2	NA	CASSLGGASGYTF	TGTGCCAGCAGCTTGGGGGGCGCAAGTGGCTACACCTTC
TRBV25-1	TRBJ1-2	NA	CASSFPPRWVRKGYTF	TGTGCCAGCAGTTTCCCACCGCGGTGGGTAAGGAAAGGCTACACCTTC
TRBV6-5	TRBJ2-7	NA	CASTETALLSYEQYF	TGTGCCAGCACCGAGACAGCTCTACTCTCCTACGAGCAGTACTTC
TRBV29-1	TRBJ1-1	NA	CSSQLEGDTEAFF	TGCAGCAGCCAACTCGAAGGGGACACTGAAGCTTTCTTT
TRBV4-1	TRBJ1-4	NA	CASSQDPTGPNEKLFF	TGCGCCAGCAGCCAGGATCCTACAGGGCCTAATGAAAAACTGTTTTTT
TRBV4-3	TRBJ2-1	TRBD2	CASSPRGPSGTYYNEQFF	TGCGCCAGCAGCCCCCGAGGGCCTAGCGGGACGTACTACAATGAGCAGTTCTTC
TRBV6-5	TRBJ1-1	TRBD1	CASRSDRGRSPEAFF	TGTGCCAGCAGGTCAGACAGGGGCCGGTCGCCAGAAGCTTTCTTT
TRBV7-8	TRBJ2-2	TRBD2	CASSYGLAGLTGELFF	TGTGCCAGCAGCTATGGACTAGCGGGCCTAACCGGGGAGCTGTTTTTT
TRBV6-6	TRBJ2-5	TRBD2	CASSQTSGETEETQYF	TGTGCCAGCAGTCAGACTAGCGGCGAGACTGAAGAGACCCAGTACTTC
TRBV18	TRBJ1-1	TRBD1	CASSQGAANTEAFF	TGTGCCAGCTCACAGGGGGCAGCGAACACTGAAGCTTTCTTT
TRBV4-1	TRBJ1-3	NA	CASSQGGLNVPGNTIYF	TGCGCCAGCAGCCAAGGGGGGCTTAACGTTCCTGGAAACACCATATATTTT
TRBV29-1	TRBJ1-2	TRBD1	CSGATGGDGYTF	TGCAGCGGCGCGACAGGGGGCGATGGCTACACCTTC
TRBV5-1	TRBJ2-1	NA	CASSADRTYNEQFF	TGCGCCAGCAGCGCTGACAGGACCTACAATGAGCAGTTCTTC
TRBV21-1	TRBJ1-4	NA	CASSNCSRATNEKLFF	TGTGCCAGCAGCAATTGTAGCCGGGCAACTAATGAAAAACTGTTTTTT
TRBV27	TRBJ1-1	NA	CASRGWEGNTEAFF	TGTGCCAGCAGAGGATGGGAGGGGAACACTGAAGCTTTCTTT
TRBV19	TRBJ1-5	NA	CASSIGGGRDQPQHF	TGTGCCAGTAGTATAGGGGGGGGCAGGGATCAGCCCCAGCATTTT
TRBV18	TRBJ1-1	NA	CASSLSRGVETEAFF	TGTGCCAGCTCACTATCACGGGGGGTAGAGACTGAAGCTTTCTTT
TRBV7-9	TRBJ2-1	TRBD2	CASSTPSRASGGDEQFF	TGTGCCAGCAGTACTCCTTCTCGGGCTAGCGGGGGGGACGAGCAGTTCTTC
TRBV7-2	TRBJ1-5	NA	CASSQQGSGKPQHF	TGTGCCAGCAGCCAGCAGGGCAGTGGCAAGCCCCAGCATTTT
TRBV6-5	TRBJ2-1	NA	CASRQMNNEQFF	TGTGCCAGCAGACAAATGAACAATGAGCAGTTCTTC
TRBV7-8	TRBJ1-4	NA	CASSFTPARDEKLFF	TGTGCCAGCAGCTTCACACCCGCCCGGGATGAAAAACTGTTTTTT